A selection of T cell receptor beta chains follows, all from one sample in a study of regulatory T cells in long-lasting Graves disease. TCRdb reanalysed the multiplex PCR reads using MiXCR and keeps one entry per CDR3 protein. The table lists 350,000 to 450,000 distinct CDR3 sequences, roughly 10% of them singletons, with under 20% in the top ten. These data were likewise used in another study, on T cells in Graves' hyperthyroidism and ophthalmopathy.

Material: peripheral blood mononuclear cells (PBMCs), obtained at new diagnosis, from a patient treated with antithyroid drugs. The source of these receptors is a woman under 30 with Graves disease. CDR3s include the opening cysteine and the closing phenylalanine or tryptophan. A D gene is named only where the DNA matches it firmly. Some rows have no size entry. The others give once, few or many, or a class for an expanded clone.

clone_size j_call v_call d_call cdr3_aa cdr3_nt
. TRBJ2-1 TRBV4-3 TRBD2 CASSPVNFLAGNNEQFF TGCGCCAGCAGCCCGGTAAATTTTTTAGCGGGGAACAATGAGCAGTTCTTC
. TRBJ2-3 TRBV3-2 . CASSPTGTRVWSTDTQYF TGTGCCAGCAGCCCGACCGGGACAAGGGTCTGGAGCACAGATACGCAGTATTTT
. TRBJ2-7 TRBV28 TRBD2 CASSSSGLAVHSEQYF TGTGCCAGCAGTTCATCGGGACTAGCAGTTCATAGCGAGCAGTACTTC
few TRBJ1-5 TRBV6-1 . CASSLGGIGNQPQHF TGTGCCAGCAGTCTGGGGGGGATTGGCAATCAGCCCCAGCATTTT
many TRBJ1-2 TRBV2 . CASIWQGRANYGYTF TGTGCCAGCATTTGGCAGGGGCGAGCTAACTATGGCTACACCTTC
few TRBJ1-4 TRBV4-1 . CASSRDKEKLFF TGCGCCAGCAGCCGTGATAAGGAAAAACTGTTTTTT
few TRBJ1-1 TRBV5-4 . CASSLEGLENTEAFF TGTGCCAGCAGCTTGGAGGGATTGGAGAACACTGAAGCTTTCTTT
. TRBJ1-3 TRBV20-1 . CSARDTNSGNTIYF TGCAGTGCTAGAGATACCAACTCTGGAAACACCATATATTTT
many TRBJ2-1 TRBV7-9 TRBD2 CASRVAGGRGEQFF TGTGCCAGCAGGGTAGCGGGAGGGCGGGGTGAGCAGTTCTTC
few TRBJ1-5 TRBV4-1 . CASSQDGRGNQPQHF TGCGCCAGCAGCCAAGATGGACGGGGTAATCAGCCCCAGCATTTT
many TRBJ1-2 TRBV7-7 TRBD1 CASSSRDRLGGDGYTF TGTGCTAGCAGCTCCCGGGACAGGCTGGGGGGCGATGGCTACACCTTC
few TRBJ2-7 TRBV5-1 TRBD2 CASSLNPGLADSYEQYF TGCGCCAGCAGCTTGAATCCTGGACTAGCGGATTCCTACGAGCAGTACTTC
. TRBJ2-1 TRBV6-2/TRBV6-3 TRBD1 CASSALPGQVYNEQFF TGTGCCAGCAGTGCCTTGCCGGGACAGGTCTACAATGAGCAGTTCTTC
many TRBJ2-3 TRBV11-2 . CASERGNTDTQYF TGTGCCAGCGAACGGGGCAACACAGATACGCAGTATTTT
many TRBJ1-1 TRBV5-1 . CASSLLYGLNTEAFF TGCGCCAGCAGCTTGTTGTACGGTCTGAACACTGAAGCTTTCTTT
. TRBJ1-4 TRBV5-4 . CASSPSGTATNEKLFF TGTGCCAGCAGCCCCTCGGGTACCGCAACTAATGAAAAACTGTTTTTT
. TRBJ2-1 TRBV11-1 TRBD1 CASSRDSSYNEQVF TGTGCCAGCAGCCGGGACAGCTCCTACAATGAACAGGTCTTC
. TRBJ2-2 TRBV2 . CAAQGTGELFF TGTGCCGCCCAAGGGACCGGGGAGCTGTTTTTT
. TRBJ2-7 TRBV6-2/TRBV6-3 . CASSYSFADPYGEQYF TGTGCCAGCAGTTACTCGTTCGCGGACCCCTACGGTGAGCAGTACTTC
. TRBJ1-2 TRBV20-1 . CSAFRGYGYTF TGCAGTGCTTTCCGGGGCTATGGCTACACCTTC
. TRBJ2-5 TRBV20-1 TRBD1 CSALRQGETQYF TGCAGTGCTCTTAGACAGGGCGAGACCCAGTACTTC
many TRBJ1-6 TRBV7-3 . CASSSGSSGSPLHF TGTGCCAGCAGCTCCGGGAGTTCTGGATCACCCCTCCACTTT
. TRBJ2-7 TRBV30 . CAWSVGGSGYEQYF TGTGCCTGGAGTGTTGGAGGGAGCGGATACGAGCAGTACTTC
. TRBJ2-4 TRBV9 . CASSVGDIENIQYF TGTGCCAGCAGCGTAGGCGACATAGAAAACATTCAGTACTTC
many TRBJ1-2 TRBV3-1 . CASSRATATGRYTF TGTGCCAGCAGCCGAGCGACAGCTACAGGACGCTACACCTTC
. TRBJ2-2 TRBV5-6 . CASSSPIRRGAGELFF TGTGCCAGCAGCTCACCTATAAGAAGGGGCGCCGGGGAGCTGTTTTTT
many TRBJ2-1 TRBV5-1 . CASSLTPSESYNEQFF TGCGCCAGCAGCTTGACTCCTTCCGAGTCCTACAATGAGCAGTTCTTC
many TRBJ1-5 TRBV6-5 . CASSYSRKSNQPQHF TGTGCCAGCAGTTACTCGCGGAAAAGCAATCAGCCCCAGCATTTT